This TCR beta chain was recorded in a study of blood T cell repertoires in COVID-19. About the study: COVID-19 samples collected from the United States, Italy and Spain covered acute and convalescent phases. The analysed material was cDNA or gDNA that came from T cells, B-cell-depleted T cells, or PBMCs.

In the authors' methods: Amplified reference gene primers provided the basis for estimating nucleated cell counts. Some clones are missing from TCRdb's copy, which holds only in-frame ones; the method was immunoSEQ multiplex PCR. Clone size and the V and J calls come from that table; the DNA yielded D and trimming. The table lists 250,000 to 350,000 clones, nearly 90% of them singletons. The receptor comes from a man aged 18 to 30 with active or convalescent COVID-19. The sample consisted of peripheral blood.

The CDR3 DNA reads TGTGCCAGCAGCTTGGGGGGAGTATTGCTCACCGGGGAGCTGTTTTTT. Translating gives CASSLGGVLLTGELFF. The J gene is TRBJ2-2, the V gene TRBV5-4; tentative D call: TRBD2 (5 bases). Germline CDR1 SGHNT, CDR2 YYREEE (reference sequence). The CDR3 runs to 16 residues. V dropped 0 bases and J dropped 4 bases, with 13 bases sitting between them. Combining the CDR3 with reference TRBV5-4 and TRBJ2-2 gives the whole variable domain ETGVTQSPTHLIKTRGQQVTLRCSSQSGHNTVSWYQQALGQGPQFIFQYYREEENGRGNFPPRFSGLQFPNYSSELNVNALELDDSALYLCASSLGGVLLTGELFFGEGSRLTVL.